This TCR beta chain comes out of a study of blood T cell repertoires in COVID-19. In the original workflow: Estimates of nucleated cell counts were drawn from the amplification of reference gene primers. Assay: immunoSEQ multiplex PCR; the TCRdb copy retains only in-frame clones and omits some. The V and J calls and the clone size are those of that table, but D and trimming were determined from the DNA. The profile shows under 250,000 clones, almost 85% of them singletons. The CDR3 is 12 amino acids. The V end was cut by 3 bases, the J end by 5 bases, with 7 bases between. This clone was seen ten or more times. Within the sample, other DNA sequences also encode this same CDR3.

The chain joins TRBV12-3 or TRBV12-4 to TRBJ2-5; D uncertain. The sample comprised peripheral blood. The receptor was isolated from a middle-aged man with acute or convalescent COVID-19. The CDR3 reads CASSLVGETQYF. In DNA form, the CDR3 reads TGTGCCAGCAGTTTGGTCGGGGAGACCCAGTACTTC.